The subject of this entry is one T cell receptor beta chain. The table lists this clonotype with a few counts. Its antigen specificity is not known. Nothing much larger sits one base from this clone, and base qualities are not available. The sample belongs to a study of identical twins (dated by TCRdb to the mid-2010s). For the study in its entirety: The study deep-sequenced TCR alpha and beta repertoires from monozygotic twins, unrelated adults of various ages and cord blood to test whether fetal clonotypes persist. Replicate twin experiments were performed at different times using different library preparation protocols to rule out contamination.

The paper as a whole reports these results and caveats: Excess twin sharing in beta out-of-frame sequences was weaker because fewer shared sequences lowered the signal-to-noise ratio. Fewer insertions were carried by abundant cord blood beta clonotypes; a weaker similar trend was observed in young adult naive repertoires, while no such trend was observed in memory repertoires. In monozygotic twins, out-of-frame TCR alpha sharing was systematically underestimated by recombination models, although the models agreed with sharing between unrelated individuals. Compared with coincidental sharing between unrelated individuals, out-of-frame TCR alpha sequences shared between twins showed an excess of sequences with low generation probability. Zero-insertion analyses could be partly confounded by invariant T cells such as MAIT and iNKT, though diverse VJ usage argued against such confounding for most clonotypes. Because the same donors could not be followed over many years, the conclusions depended on cross-sectional statistical analysis.

The germline V gene gives CDR1 as MGHDK and CDR2 as SYGVNS. Trimming leaves V shorter by 6 bases and J shorter by 1 base, with the junction holding 5 bases beyond the gene matches. From the cysteine through the phenylalanine, the CDR3 covers 15 amino acids. CDR3 DNA only is kept here, 45 bases in frame from base 1. All donors were healthy Caucasians. The twin cohort comprised three pairs of female monozygotic twins, all aged about 18 to 30 years. Positive isolation kits from Invitrogen were used to isolate the CD4+ and CD8+ T cell populations. Libraries were made using 5' RACE. The instrument given in TCRdb is Illumina HiSeq 2000. Template switching added a universal primer binding site, and the final cDNA carried a unique molecular identifier that allowed TCR cDNA molecules to be counted accurately. Specific primers in the conserved constant-segment region were used to synthesize first-strand cDNA for TCR alpha and beta chains. To control for contamination, every cDNA library carried two barcodes: a SMART-Mk sample barcode plus Illumina barcodes. Two successive PCR steps introduced TruSeq adapter sequences along with Illumina sample barcodes. The TCR alpha and beta cDNA libraries were sequenced on the Illumina HiSeq platform using custom primers. The original methods were these. Raw reads were processed with MiGEC to extract unique molecular identifiers, and MiXCR was used to determine CDR3 positions. For each individual, recombination models were inferred using an EM algorithm with the repgenHMM and IGoR tools. The analysis of shared clonotypes was done with the tcR package in R, with sharing normalized by the product of cloneset sizes. To study raw recombination without the effects of thymic and clonal selection, out-of-frame nonproductive sequences were analyzed. The public reads were quality trimmed at Q25 with fastp and then assembled into clones with MiXCR by TCRdb, keeping productive beta chains. Every CDR3 protein is listed once, alongside the most common genes and DNA of its rows. These V and J calls rely on TCRdb rather than the paper's analysis. The sample records just under 550,000 distinct CDR3 sequences, roughly 15% of which are singletons. The ten biggest clones cover about 0.47% of the sample.

The sample also formed part of further work on yellow fever vaccine responses in identical twins. Looking at the second paper: The T cell response to vaccination in identical twins was reported by the authors to appear partly convergent and partly personalized. The study precisely tracked vaccine-responding T cell clones in identical twins.

The rearrangement combines TRBV25-1 with TRBJ2-2, with TRBD2 matching 7 junction bases. The sample taken for sequencing was CD4+ T cells sorted from blood. The clonotype originates from a woman aged 18-35 years in good health. The sequenced DNA is TGTGCCAGCAGGACGGGAGGATTGAACACCGGGGAGCTGTTTTTT. This is translated as CASRTGGLNTGELFF.